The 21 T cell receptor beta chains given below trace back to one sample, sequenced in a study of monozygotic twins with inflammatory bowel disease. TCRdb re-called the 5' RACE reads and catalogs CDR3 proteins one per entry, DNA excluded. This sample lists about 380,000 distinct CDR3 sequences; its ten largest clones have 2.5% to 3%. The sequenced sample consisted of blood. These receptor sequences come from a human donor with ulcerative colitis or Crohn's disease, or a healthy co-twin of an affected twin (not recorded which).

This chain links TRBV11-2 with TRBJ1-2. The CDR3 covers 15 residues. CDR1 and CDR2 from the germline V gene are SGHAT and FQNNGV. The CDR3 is CASSALQGINYGYTF.

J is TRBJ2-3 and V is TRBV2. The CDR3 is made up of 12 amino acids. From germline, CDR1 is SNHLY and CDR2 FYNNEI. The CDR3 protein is CASSETPDTQYF.

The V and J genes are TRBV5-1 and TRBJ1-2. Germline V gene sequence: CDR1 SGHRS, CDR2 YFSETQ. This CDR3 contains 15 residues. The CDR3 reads CASSLVASPNYGYTF.

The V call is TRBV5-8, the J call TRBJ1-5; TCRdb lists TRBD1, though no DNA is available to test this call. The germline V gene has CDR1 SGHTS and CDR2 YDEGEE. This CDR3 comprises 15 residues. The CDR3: CASSLSGAGNQPQHF. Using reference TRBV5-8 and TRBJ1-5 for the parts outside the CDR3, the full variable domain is EAGVTQSPTHLIKTRGQQATLRCSPISGHTSVYWYQQALGLGLQFLLWYDEGEERNRGNFPPRFSGRQFPNYSSELNVNALELEDSALYLCASSLSGAGNQPQHFGDGTRLSIL.

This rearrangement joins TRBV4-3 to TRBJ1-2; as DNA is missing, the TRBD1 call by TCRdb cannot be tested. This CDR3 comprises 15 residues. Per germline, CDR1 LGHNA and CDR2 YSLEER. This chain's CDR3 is CASSQDWVTGDGYTF.

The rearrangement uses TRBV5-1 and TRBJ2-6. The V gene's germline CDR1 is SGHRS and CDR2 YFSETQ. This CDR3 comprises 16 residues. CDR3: CASSLALGYGTNVLTF. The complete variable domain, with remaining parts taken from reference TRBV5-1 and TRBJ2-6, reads KAGVTQTPRYLIKTRGQQVTLSCSPISGHRSVSWYQQTPGQGLQFLFEYFSETQRNKGNFPGRFSGRQFSNSRSEMNVSTLELGDSALYLCASSLALGYGTNVLTFGAGSRLTVL.

CDR3 sequence reads: CASSSTSGGNNEQFF. The J gene is TRBJ2-1, the V gene TRBV5-1; TCRdb outputs TRBD2, but without DNA this stays unchecked. Germline values: CDR1 SGHRS, CDR2 YFSETQ. The CDR3 has 15 amino acids. The full variable domain, in which reference TRBV5-1 and TRBJ2-1 provide the parts outside the CDR3, is KAGVTQTPRYLIKTRGQQVTLSCSPISGHRSVSWYQQTPGQGLQFLFEYFSETQRNKGNFPGRFSGRQFSNSRSEMNVSTLELGDSALYLCASSSTSGGNNEQFFGPGTRLTVL.

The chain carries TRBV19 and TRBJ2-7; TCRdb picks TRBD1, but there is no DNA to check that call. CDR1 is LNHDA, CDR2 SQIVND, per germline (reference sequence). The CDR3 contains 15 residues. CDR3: CASSMGTGETYEQYF. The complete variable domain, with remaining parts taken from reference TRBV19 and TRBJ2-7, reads DGGITQSPKYLFRKEGQNVTLSCEQNLNHDAMYWYRQDPGQGLRLIYYSQIVNDFQKGDIAEGYSVSREKKESFPLTVTSAQKNPTAFYLCASSMGTGETYEQYFGPGTRLTVT.

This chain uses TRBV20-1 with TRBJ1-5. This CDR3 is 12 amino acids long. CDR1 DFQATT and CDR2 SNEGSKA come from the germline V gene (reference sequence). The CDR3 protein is CSAQDGNQPQHF.

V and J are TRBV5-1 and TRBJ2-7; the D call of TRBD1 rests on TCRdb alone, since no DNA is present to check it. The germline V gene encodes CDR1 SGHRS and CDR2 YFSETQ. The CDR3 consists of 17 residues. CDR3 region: CASSPQERTVSFHEQYF.

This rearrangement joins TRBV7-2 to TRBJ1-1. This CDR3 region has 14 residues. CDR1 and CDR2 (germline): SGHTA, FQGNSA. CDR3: CASSLGFPNTEAFF.

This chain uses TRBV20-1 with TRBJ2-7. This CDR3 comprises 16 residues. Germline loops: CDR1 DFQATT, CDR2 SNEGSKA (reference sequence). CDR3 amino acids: CSVGRTDVFGVGEQYF.

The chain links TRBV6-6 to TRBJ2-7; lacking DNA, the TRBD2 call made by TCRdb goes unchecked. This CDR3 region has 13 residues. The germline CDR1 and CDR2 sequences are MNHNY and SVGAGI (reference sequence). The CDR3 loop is CASSYRREYEQYF.

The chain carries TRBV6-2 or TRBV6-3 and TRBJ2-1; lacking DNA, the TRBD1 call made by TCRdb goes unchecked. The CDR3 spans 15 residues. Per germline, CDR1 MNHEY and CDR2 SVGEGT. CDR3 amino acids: CASSPRDRTIDEQFF.

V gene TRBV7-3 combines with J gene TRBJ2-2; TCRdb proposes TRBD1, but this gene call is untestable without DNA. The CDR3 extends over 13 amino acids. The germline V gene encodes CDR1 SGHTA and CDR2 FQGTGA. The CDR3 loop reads CASSSQGTGELFF.

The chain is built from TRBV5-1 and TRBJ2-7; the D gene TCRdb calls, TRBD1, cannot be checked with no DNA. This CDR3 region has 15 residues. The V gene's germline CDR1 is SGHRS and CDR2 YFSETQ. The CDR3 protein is CASSSAGTGFYEQYF.

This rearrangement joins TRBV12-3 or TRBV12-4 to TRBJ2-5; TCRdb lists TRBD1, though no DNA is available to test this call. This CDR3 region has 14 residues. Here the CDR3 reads CASSPLFREETQYF.

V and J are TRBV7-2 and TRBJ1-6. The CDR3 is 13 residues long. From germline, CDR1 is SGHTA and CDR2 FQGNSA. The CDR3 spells CASSLVAQSPLHF.

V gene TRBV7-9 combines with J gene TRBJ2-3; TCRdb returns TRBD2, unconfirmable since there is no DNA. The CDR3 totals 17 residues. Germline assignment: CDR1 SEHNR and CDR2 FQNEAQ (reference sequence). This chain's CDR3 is CASSLEQGGRRTDTQYF.

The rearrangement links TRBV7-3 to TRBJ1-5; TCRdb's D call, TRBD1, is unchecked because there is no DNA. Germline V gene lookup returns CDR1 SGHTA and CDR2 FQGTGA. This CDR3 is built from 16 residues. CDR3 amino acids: CASSLNNRGLHQPQHF.

This chain's CDR3 is CASTPGSNQPQHF. This rearrangement joins TRBV6-5 to TRBJ1-5; TCRdb's D call of TRBD1 is untestable without DNA. The CDR3 loop spans 13 amino acids. Germline assignment: CDR1 MNHEY and CDR2 SVGAGI.